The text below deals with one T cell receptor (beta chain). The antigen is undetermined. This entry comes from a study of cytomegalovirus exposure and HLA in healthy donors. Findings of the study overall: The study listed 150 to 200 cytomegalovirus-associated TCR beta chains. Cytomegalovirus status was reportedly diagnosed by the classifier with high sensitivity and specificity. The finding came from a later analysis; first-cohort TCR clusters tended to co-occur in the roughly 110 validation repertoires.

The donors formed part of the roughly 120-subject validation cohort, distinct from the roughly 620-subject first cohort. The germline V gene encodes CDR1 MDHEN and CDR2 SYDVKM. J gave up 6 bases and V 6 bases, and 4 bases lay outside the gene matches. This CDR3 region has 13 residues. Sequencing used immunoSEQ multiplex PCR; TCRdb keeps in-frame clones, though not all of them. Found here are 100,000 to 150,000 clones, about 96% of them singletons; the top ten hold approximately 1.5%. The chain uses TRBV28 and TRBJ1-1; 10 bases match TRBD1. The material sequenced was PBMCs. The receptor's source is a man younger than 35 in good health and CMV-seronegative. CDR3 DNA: TGTGCCAGCAGCGTCGACAGGGGGCCTGAAGCTTTCTTT. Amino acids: CASSVDRGPEAFF.